The rows below give T cell receptor beta chains drawn from one sample of a study of T cell repertoires in cytomegalovirus infection. A single record per CDR3 protein comes from TCRdb applying MiXCR to the reads. The repertoire holds around 800,000 distinct CDR3 sequences, with approximately 30% as singletons. For these receptors, no antigen is known. Sequences were derived from cultured CD8+ T cells from PBMCs, sampled from culture after CMV antigen stimulation. Every receptor here comes from a human donor in good health (CMV status not recorded). Some clones in this sample may be carry-over from other donors' samples. Each CDR3 is given without its conserved first and last residue. Fields, in order: J gene, V gene, CDR3 protein.

J: TRBJ2-2
V: TRBV28
CDR3: ASSPPWGEGNPGELF

J: TRBJ2-2
V: TRBV7-4
CDR3: ASSATGLNTGELF

J: TRBJ2-1
V: TRBV6-5
CDR3: ASSFGQGLTKDEQF

J: TRBJ1-5
V: TRBV7-8
CDR3: ASSLVRGWGNQPQH

J: TRBJ2-5
V: TRBV12-5
CDR3: ASGLFGSGVYQETQY

J: TRBJ2-6
V: TRBV7-6
CDR3: ASSRSGTAISGANVLT

J: TRBJ2-1
V: TRBV27
CDR3: ASSPGLAGGAADEQF

J: TRBJ1-2
V: TRBV6-6
CDR3: ASTTGGSPPQNYGYT

J: TRBJ1-1
V: TRBV3-1
CDR3: ASSVQGQSNTEAF

J: TRBJ2-7
V: TRBV14
CDR3: ASSLPGIHYEQY

J: TRBJ1-1
V: TRBV6-6
CDR3: ASTTAGRWNTEAF

J: TRBJ1-6
V: TRBV15
CDR3: ATSRDGGNSPLH

J: TRBJ2-5
V: TRBV7-9
CDR3: ASSIETWAETQY

J: TRBJ1-2
V: TRBV27
CDR3: ASSLISGGLGYT

J: TRBJ2-1
V: TRBV7-6
CDR3: ASSLGRAEQF

J: TRBJ2-7
V: TRBV10-3
CDR3: AISETSGLPGEQY

J: TRBJ1-5
V: TRBV6-6
CDR3: ASDLAVPPQH

J: TRBJ1-5
V: TRBV7-2
CDR3: ASSQKMWVSQH

J: TRBJ1-2
V: TRBV9
CDR3: ASSPPDNYGYT

J: TRBJ1-6
V: TRBV27
CDR3: ASSTRGTYNSPLH

J: TRBJ2-1
V: TRBV6-1
CDR3: ASNTGNNEQF

J: TRBJ2-1
V: TRBV12-3/TRBV12-4
CDR3: ASRSPAGDEQF

J: TRBJ2-2
V: TRBV6-5
CDR3: ASSYGTSGGAGTGELF

J: TRBJ2-1
V: TRBV7-6
CDR3: ASSLEVTSGDEQF